Listed below are T cell receptor beta chains from one sample, sequenced in a study of blood T cell repertoires in COVID-19. TCRdb's copy holds only in-frame clones and misses some; the assay was immunoSEQ multiplex PCR. The sample yields 140,000 to 150,000 clones, over 80% seen once. Sequencing was carried out using PBMCs or T cells enriched from blood (not recorded which). The receptors were sampled from a woman aged 40 to 50 who had recovered from COVID-19. Each CDR3 is given with its conserved first and last residue. A D gene is named only where the DNA matches it firmly. Expanded clones are given a class, and other clones once, few, many or no size at all.

D: -
size: -
V: TRBV29-1
J: TRBJ2-6
CDR3: CSVGTSRSGANVLTF
DNA: TGCAGCGTTGGGACTTCCCGAAGTGGGGCCAACGTCCTGACTTTC

D: TRBD2
size: -
V: TRBV27
J: TRBJ2-2
CDR3: CASSLYLAGVTGELFF
DNA: TGTGCCAGCAGTTTATATCTAGCGGGAGTCACCGGGGAGCTGTTTTTT

D: TRBD2
size: -
V: TRBV4-2
J: TRBJ2-4
CDR3: CASSQDLTSGGYFLAKNIQYF
DNA: TGTGCCAGCAGCCAAGATTTGACTAGCGGGGGGTATTTCCTAGCCAAAAACATTCAGTACTTC

D: -
size: -
V: TRBV7-6
J: TRBJ1-2
CDR3: CASSLGGGAEGYTF
DNA: TGTGCCAGCAGCTTAGGAGGCGGGGCTGAAGGCTACACCTTC

D: TRBD1
size: once
V: TRBV3-1/TRBV3-2
J: TRBJ1-1
CDR3: CASSRQGGPTEAFF
DNA: TGTGCCAGCAGCCGACAGGGGGGACCCACTGAAGCTTTCTTT

D: TRBD1
size: -
V: TRBV5-4
J: TRBJ1-1
CDR3: CASSLTGRGGTEAFF
DNA: TGTGCCAGCAGCCTGACAGGGCGGGGTGGCACTGAAGCTTTCTTT

D: -
size: -
V: TRBV19
J: TRBJ1-1
CDR3: CASSPQGRNTEAFF
DNA: TGTGCCAGTAGTCCCCAGGGGCGGAACACTGAAGCTTTCTTT

D: -
size: -
V: TRBV13
J: TRBJ1-1
CDR3: CASSLRGEVTEAFF
DNA: TGTGCCAGCAGCTTGCGGGGGGAGGTCACTGAAGCTTTCTTT

D: -
size: -
V: TRBV27
J: TRBJ2-1
CDR3: CASSINRANEQFF
DNA: TGTGCCAGCAGTATCAACAGGGCTAATGAGCAGTTCTTC

D: -
size: -
V: TRBV7-2
J: TRBJ2-5
CDR3: CASSWGLQETQYF
DNA: TGTGCCAGCAGTTGGGGACTCCAAGAGACCCAGTACTTC

D: -
size: -
V: TRBV4-1
J: TRBJ2-7
CDR3: CASSQPQGSYEQYF
DNA: TGCGCCAGCAGCCAACCCCAGGGTTCCTACGAGCAGTACTTC

D: -
size: -
V: TRBV15
J: TRBJ2-1
CDR3: CATSSSTNPSVGQFF
DNA: TGTGCCACCAGCAGCTCCACTAATCCGAGCGTTGGGCAGTTCTTC

D: -
size: -
V: TRBV4-1
J: TRBJ1-2
CDR3: CASSQGAAKGYTF
DNA: TGCGCCAGCAGCCAAGGGGCCGCTAAGGGCTACACCTTC

D: -
size: -
V: TRBV20-1
J: TRBJ1-6
CDR3: CSASYFRGPAGDYYNSPLHF
DNA: TGCAGTGCTAGTTATTTTAGGGGACCCGCGGGGGACTACTATAATTCACCCCTCCACTTT

D: -
size: -
V: TRBV6-5
J: TRBJ2-7
CDR3: CASALGLPPYEQYF
DNA: TGTGCCAGCGCCCTGGGACTCCCGCCCTACGAGCAGTACTTC

D: TRBD2
size: -
V: TRBV11-2
J: TRBJ2-1
CDR3: CASSYRLADYNEQFF
DNA: TGTGCCAGCAGCTACCGACTAGCGGACTACAATGAGCAGTTCTTC

D: TRBD1
size: few
V: TRBV10-3
J: TRBJ1-4
CDR3: CAISENRGTNEKLFF
DNA: TGTGCCATCAGTGAAAACAGGGGTACTAATGAAAAACTGTTTTTT

D: TRBD1
size: -
V: TRBV28
J: TRBJ2-7
CDR3: CASSLDRSKYEQYF
DNA: TGTGCCAGCAGTCTGGACAGGTCGAAATACGAGCAGTACTTC

D: TRBD1
size: -
V: TRBV15
J: TRBJ1-2
CDR3: CATSRTGYGYTF
DNA: TGTGCCACCAGCAGGACAGGGTATGGCTACACCTTC

D: TRBD2
size: -
V: TRBV3-1/TRBV3-2
J: TRBJ2-3
CDR3: CASNPGLDFYTDTQYF
DNA: TGTGCCAGCAATCCAGGACTAGACTTTTACACAGATACGCAGTATTTT

D: TRBD1
size: few
V: TRBV18
J: TRBJ1-2
CDR3: CASSAPGQGDYGYTF
DNA: TGTGCCAGCTCGGCCCCGGGACAGGGGGACTATGGCTACACCTTC

D: TRBD2
size: -
V: TRBV25-1
J: TRBJ2-5
CDR3: CASSGLAGGGETQYF
DNA: TGTGCCAGCAGTGGACTAGCGGGGGGCGGAGAGACCCAGTACTTC

D: -
size: once
V: TRBV25-1
J: TRBJ1-4
CDR3: CASSEYRQTNLEKLFF
DNA: TGTGCCAGCAGTGAATATCGACAGACAAATCTTGAAAAACTGTTTTTT

D: -
size: -
V: TRBV20-1
J: TRBJ1-3
CDR3: CSASSGQTPNTIYF
DNA: TGCAGTGCTAGTTCGGGACAAACTCCAAACACCATATATTTT

D: -
size: -
V: TRBV9
J: TRBJ2-7
CDR3: CASSPTTGRHEQYF
DNA: TGTGCCAGCAGCCCAACGACAGGGAGGCACGAGCAGTACTTC

D: -
size: -
V: TRBV13
J: TRBJ2-1
CDR3: CASSTRDSAYNEQFF
DNA: TGTGCCAGCAGCACCCGGGACTCCGCTTACAATGAGCAGTTCTTC

D: TRBD2
size: -
V: TRBV19
J: TRBJ2-7
CDR3: CASSIELAGLYEQYF
DNA: TGTGCCAGTAGTATAGAACTAGCGGGGCTCTACGAGCAGTACTTC

D: -
size: -
V: TRBV2
J: TRBJ1-3
CDR3: CASSEIWASGNTIYF
DNA: TGTGCCAGCAGTGAAATTTGGGCCTCGGGAAACACCATATATTTT

D: -
size: -
V: TRBV29-1
J: TRBJ1-4
CDR3: CSVEDSPEKLFF
DNA: TGCAGCGTTGAGGACAGTCCGGAAAAACTGTTTTTT

D: TRBD2
size: -
V: TRBV11-3
J: TRBJ2-2
CDR3: CASSPRGSGGTGELFF
DNA: TGTGCCAGCAGCCCGAGAGGTAGCGGGGGCACCGGGGAGCTGTTTTTT

D: TRBD2
size: -
V: TRBV6-5
J: TRBJ2-1
CDR3: CASTSEGLAGLRGFF
DNA: TGTGCCAGCACCTCTGAAGGACTAGCGGGCCTGAGAGGGTTCTTC

D: TRBD1
size: -
V: TRBV19
J: TRBJ1-5
CDR3: CASSDNGQAGNQPQHF
DNA: TGTGCCAGTAGTGATAACGGACAGGCGGGCAACCAGCCCCAGCATTTT

D: -
size: -
V: TRBV2
J: TRBJ1-6
CDR3: CASSESVGSPLHF
DNA: TGTGCCAGCAGTGAATCGGTTGGTTCACCCCTCCACTTT

D: -
size: once
V: TRBV14
J: TRBJ1-4
CDR3: CASSQDEGANEKLFF
DNA: TGTGCCAGCAGCCAAGATGAGGGAGCTAATGAAAAACTGTTTTTT

D: -
size: -
V: TRBV29-1
J: TRBJ1-2
CDR3: CSVEEETAGVGYTF
DNA: TGCAGCGTTGAAGAGGAGACGGCAGGGGTTGGCTACACCTTC

D: -
size: -
V: TRBV3-1/TRBV3-2
J: TRBJ1-3
CDR3: CASRDSLTSGNTIYF
DNA: TGTGCCAGCAGGGACAGTCTGACGTCTGGAAACACCATATATTTT

D: -
size: once
V: TRBV14
J: TRBJ2-7
CDR3: CASSVRGSYYEQYF
DNA: TGTGCCAGCAGCGTTCGAGGGAGTTACTACGAGCAGTACTTC